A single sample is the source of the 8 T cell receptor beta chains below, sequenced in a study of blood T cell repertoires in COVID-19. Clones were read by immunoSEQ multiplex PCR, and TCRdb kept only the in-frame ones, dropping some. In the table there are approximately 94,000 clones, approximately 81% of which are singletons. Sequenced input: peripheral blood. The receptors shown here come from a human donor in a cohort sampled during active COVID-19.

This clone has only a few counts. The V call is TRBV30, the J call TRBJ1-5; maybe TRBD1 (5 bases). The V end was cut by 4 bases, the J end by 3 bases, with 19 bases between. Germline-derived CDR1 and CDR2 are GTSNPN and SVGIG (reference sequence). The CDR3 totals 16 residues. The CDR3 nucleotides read TGTGCCTGGACCGGCCCAGGGTTTACCCTCAATCAGCCCCAGCATTTT. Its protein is CAWTGPGFTLNQPQHF.

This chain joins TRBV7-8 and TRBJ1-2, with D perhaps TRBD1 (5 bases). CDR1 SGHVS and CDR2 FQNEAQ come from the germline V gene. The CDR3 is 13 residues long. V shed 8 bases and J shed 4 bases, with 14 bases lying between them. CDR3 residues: CASGWGLFYGYTF. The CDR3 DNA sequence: TGTGCCAGCGGATGGGGCCTGTTCTATGGCTACACCTTC.

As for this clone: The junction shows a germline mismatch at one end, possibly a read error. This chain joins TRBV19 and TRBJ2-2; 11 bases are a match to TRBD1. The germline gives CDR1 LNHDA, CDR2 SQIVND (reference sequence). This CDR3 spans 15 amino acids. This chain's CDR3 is CASRIGQGASGELFF. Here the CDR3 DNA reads TGTGCCAGTAGGATAGGACAGGGGGCGTCCGGGGAGCTGTTTTTT.

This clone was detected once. The CDR3 nucleotides are TGTGCCAGCAGTCTTGGACAGGGGGGTGGCTACACCTTC. It encodes CASSLGQGGGYTF. V gene TRBV5-6 combines with J gene TRBJ1-2; TRBD1 matches at 10 bases. CDR1 SGHDT and CDR2 YYEEEE come from the germline V gene. With 5 bases clipped from V and 7 bases from J, the junction kept 5 bases outside the gene matches. This CDR3 is built from 13 residues.

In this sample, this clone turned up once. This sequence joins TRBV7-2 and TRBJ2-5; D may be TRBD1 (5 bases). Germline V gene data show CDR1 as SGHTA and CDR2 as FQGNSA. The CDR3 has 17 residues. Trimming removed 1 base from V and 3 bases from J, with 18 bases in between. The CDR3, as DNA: TGTGCCAGCAGCTTAGTACGGGCGGTTTTAGGGGAAGAGACCCAGTACTTC. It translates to CASSLVRAVLGEETQYF.

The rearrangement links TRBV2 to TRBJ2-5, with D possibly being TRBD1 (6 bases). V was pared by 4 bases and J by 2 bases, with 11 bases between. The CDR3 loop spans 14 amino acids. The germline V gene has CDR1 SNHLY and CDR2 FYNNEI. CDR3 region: CASSAWGQQETQYF. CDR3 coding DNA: TGTGCCAGCAGTGCCTGGGGGCAACAAGAGACCCAGTACTTC.

The CDR3, as DNA: TGTGCCATCAGTGAGGCGGCAGGGGGCTGGGAGACCCAGTACTTC. Translated, it gives CAISEAAGGWETQYF. This chain uses TRBV10-3 with TRBJ2-5, with 8 bases lining up with TRBD1. Germline CDR1 ENHRY, CDR2 SYGVKD. This CDR3 is built from 15 residues. Trimming took 2 bases from V and 5 from J; bases not matched to a gene: 7.

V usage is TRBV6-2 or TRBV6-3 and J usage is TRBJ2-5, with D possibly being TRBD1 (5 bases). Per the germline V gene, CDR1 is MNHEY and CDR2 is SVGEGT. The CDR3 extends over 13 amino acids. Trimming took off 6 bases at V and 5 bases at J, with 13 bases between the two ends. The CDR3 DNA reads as TGTGCCAGCAGCTTCAGGGCTATGGAGACCCAGTACTTC. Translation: CASSFRAMETQYF.